This TCR beta chain comes out of a study of CD8 T cells in ankylosing spondylitis. Study-level results: Matched synovial fluid from ankylosing spondylitis patients was reported to be enriched for disease-linked clones. Past research had described some motif variants in reactive arthritis synovial fluid and blood.

To note about this clonotype: Its antigen is still unknown.

TCRdb re-analysed the 5' RACE reads in MiXCR, keeping a single row per CDR3 protein. The sample carries under 120,000 distinct CDR3 sequences, 24% recorded once. This CDR3 spans 17 amino acids. With V trimmed by 4 bases and J by 3 bases, 7 bases remained unmatched. Looked up from germline, CDR1 is KGHDR and CDR2 is SFDVKD. The receptor's source is a male donor with ankylosing spondylitis. The sequenced sample was synovial fluid, either unsorted or a sorted T cell fraction (not recorded which). The chain carries TRBV24-1 and TRBJ2-2; TRBD1 matches 10 bases. CDR3 DNA: TGTGCCACCAGTGAAACCCGACAGGGGGCCGACACCGGGGAGCTGTTTTTT. It specifies CATSETRQGADTGELFF.